This T cell receptor beta chain is drawn from a study of beta chain features in type 1 diabetes. On the study more broadly: Patients shared similar age, gender and cell yields with healthy donors.

V lost 3 bases and J lost 0, with 10 bases in between. The germline gives CDR1 SGDLS, CDR2 YYNGEE. The CDR3 totals 14 residues. Staining for CD45RO/CCR7/CD25/CD127/CD95/CD27 allowed sorting of CD4+ naive, central memory, regulatory and stem cell-like memory cells. Notes on this clone: Its matching antigen is unknown.

Study conclusions and caveats: Possible PCR preference for shorter templates applied equally to patients and controls. Junctions at VDJ sites from type 1 diabetes patients had fewer insertions and more deletions.

Sequencing targeted expressed TCRB transcripts, as all isolated RNA had been reverse transcribed. Profiling relied on immunoSEQ multiplex PCR, and the TCRdb table lists in-frame clones only, not all of them. The sample contains 400,000 to 500,000 clones, approximately 13% of which appear only once. The V call is TRBV9, the J call TRBJ2-7, with D perhaps TRBD2 (6 bases). This TCR derives from a man aged 25 to 40 in good health. Sequences were obtained from naive CD4+ T cells from blood. CDR3 in DNA: TGTGCCAGCAGCGCGGGACTCAGCTCCTACGAGCAGTACTTC. As protein: CASSAGLSSYEQYF. Looking up the rest from reference TRBV9 and TRBJ2-7 gives the full variable domain: DSGVTQTPKHLITATGQRVTLRCSPRSGDLSVYWYQQSLDQGLQFLIQYYNGEERAKGNILERFSAQQFPDLHSELNLSSLELGDSALYFCASSAGLSSYEQYFGPGTRLTVT.